Listed here is a single TCR beta chain. Looked up from germline, CDR1 is SNHLY and CDR2 is FYNNEI. CDR3 length: 16 amino acids. V shed 0 bases, J shed 6 bases, and the junction held 7 bases outside the gene matches. The data belong to a study of blood T cell repertoires in COVID-19. Repertoires were generated with immunoSEQ multiplex PCR, while TCRdb's copy carries only in-frame clones and drops some. Seen here are hundreds of thousands of clones, 85% to 90% observed once, and the top ten hold about 1.3%. This receptor was taken from a young man who had recovered from COVID-19. Sequencing used PBMCs or T cells enriched from blood (not recorded which). This chain joins TRBV2 and TRBJ1-2; 10 nucleotides match TRBD1. Here the CDR3 reads CASSEALTGGENGYTF. CDR3 nucleotides: TGTGCCAGCAGTGAAGCCCTGACAGGGGGCGAGAATGGCTACACCTTC.